One sample yielded the 20 T cell receptor beta chains listed below, sequenced in a study of T cell clonality in common variable immunodeficiency (dated by TCRdb to about 2015). Receptor amplification or capture employed the immunoSEQ multiplex PCR assay. Here the immuneACCESS table is served through TCRdb, limited to in-frame sequences with V and J called. Missing clones are a known gap in these copies; in checked studies unresolved V genes cover under half, and the rest lacks a known reason. This sample was tabulated with about 52,000 clones, among which there are no singletons. Clones ranked in the top ten supply about 1.8% of the sample. Input material: peripheral blood mononuclear cells. The receptors stem from a person aged 18 to 75 in good health.

Ten or more counts support this clone. The CDR3 end lies 3 residues beyond the end of the read and is filled in from the germline J gene. The chain couples TRBV5-4 to TRBJ2-7; D remains unclear. With 4 bases removed from V and 6 bases from J, the gap between germline ends came to 11 bases. The CDR3 is 12 residues long. Germline lookup yields CDR1 SGHNT and CDR2 YYREEE (reference sequence). The part of the CDR3 DNA that was read is TGTGCCAGCAGCCTTCCCCTTATCGAG. The encoded protein is CASSLPLIE. The full CDR3 sequence reads CASSLPLIEQYF.

This clone was picked up many times. The CDR3 is cut off 3 residues early in the read; its end comes from the germline J gene. The J gene is TRBJ1-5, the V gene TRBV7-2; 8 bases are shared with TRBD1. V shed 2 bases and J 0 bases; nucleotides not matched to a gene: 0. This CDR3 has 15 residues. Per germline, CDR1 SGHTA and CDR2 FQGNSA. The CDR3 bases that were read are TGTGCCAGCAGCTTACAGGGGGCTAGCAATCAGCCC. Its protein is CASSLQGASNQP. The whole CDR3 protein is CASSLQGASNQPQHF.

The sample holds many counts of this clone. The CDR3 end falls 3 residues outside the read, so it is completed with the germline J gene. The chain carries TRBV5-1 and TRBJ1-4; D perhaps matches TRBD1 (6 bases). V was shortened by 4 bases and J by 8 bases, with 12 bases between the two germline ends. Germline V gene data show CDR1 as SGHRS and CDR2 as YFSETQ. The CDR3 is 13 amino acids. Incomplete CDR3 DNA: TGCGCCAGCAGCATGGGACATGGGGAAAAA. It codes for CASSMGHGEK. Given in full, the CDR3 is CASSMGHGEKLFF.

This clone appeared many times. Read sequence stops 3 residues before the CDR3 end, and the germline J gene provides the missing end. The rearrangement joins TRBV5-1 to TRBJ2-2; a weak D match, TRBD1 (6 bases). Germline CDR1 is SGHRS and CDR2 is YFSETQ. The CDR3 extends over 15 amino acids. Trimming shortened V by 4 bases and J by 5 bases, and 15 bases separated the two germline ends. CDR3 amino acids: CASSRQAPGTGELFF. The covered CDR3 bases are TGCGCCAGCAGCCGACAGGCCCCGGGGACCGGGGAG.

This clone was counted a few times. Sequencing ends 3 residues short of the CDR3 end; the germline J gene provides the rest. The chain uses TRBV10-2 and TRBJ2-5, with a possible D match to TRBD2 (7 bases). V dropped 7 bases and J dropped 3 bases, with 18 bases sitting between them. The germline gives CDR1 WSHSY, CDR2 SAAADI. This CDR3 contains 15 residues. CDR3 protein: CASMMGGAREETQYF. The part of the CDR3 DNA that was read is TGCGCCAGCATGATGGGGGGGGCCCGAGAAGAGACC.

This clone occurred many times. The read halts 3 residues ahead of the CDR3 end, with the missing end drawn from the germline J gene. V usage is TRBV19 and J usage is TRBJ2-6; 7 bases match TRBD2. This CDR3 is 16 amino acids long. From germline, CDR1 is LNHDA and CDR2 SQIVND (reference sequence). The V gene end was trimmed by 2 bases and the J gene end by 4 bases; junction bases not matched to a gene: 5. The CDR3 region is CASSIWEGSGANVLTF. CDR3 DNA, as far as it was read: TGTGCCAGTAGTATATGGGAGGGGTCCGGGGCCAACGTC.

Ten or more counts support this clone. Sequencing ends 3 residues short of the CDR3 end; the germline J gene provides the rest. The V and J genes are TRBV30 and TRBJ1-1; perhaps TRBD1 as D (5 bases). Germline-derived CDR1 and CDR2 are GTSNPN and SVGIG (reference sequence). Deletions cut 0 bases from V and 1 base from J, with 9 bases between. The CDR3 totals 14 residues. The sequenced CDR3 bases are TGTGCCTGGAGTGTGGGGGGGAGGAACACTGAA. It translates to CAWSVGGRNTE. The entire CDR3 is CAWSVGGRNTEAFF.

This clone has ten or more counts. From the germline J gene comes the end of the CDR3, since the read stops 3 residues before it. The chain links TRBV2 to TRBJ1-2; D unclear. The length of the CDR3 is 13 residues. Trimming took 6 bases from V and 2 from J, leaving 10 bases between them. Germline lookup yields CDR1 SNHLY and CDR2 FYNNEI. CDR3 DNA, as far as it was read: TGTGCCAGCAGACCCACAGTGAACTATGGC. It codes for CASRPTVNYG. The complete CDR3 reads CASRPTVNYGYTF.

This clone was counted many times. The read ends 3 residues early relative to the CDR3; the germline J gene fills the gap. V and J are TRBV9 and TRBJ2-5; 8 bases line up with TRBD1. The germline V gene has CDR1 SGDLS and CDR2 YYNGEE. Trimming cost V 4 bases and J 2 bases; bases outside gene matches: 4. This CDR3 contains 14 residues. CDR3 DNA (partial): TGTGCCAGCAGCCCTGGGACAGGTCAAGAGACC. Its translation is CASSPGTGQET. The complete CDR3 reads CASSPGTGQETQYF.

This clone was seen ten or more times. From the germline J gene comes the end of the CDR3, since the read stops 3 residues before it. The chain couples TRBV6-2 or TRBV6-3 to TRBJ2-3, with 9 bases lining up with TRBD2. The CDR3 sequence is 15 residues long. From germline, CDR1 is MNHEY and CDR2 SVGEGT. Incomplete CDR3 DNA: TGTGCCAGCAGCACCGGGACTAGCCTCGGGGAGACG. This translates into CASSTGTSLGET. The full CDR3 reads CASSTGTSLGETQYF.

Details on this clone: The read ends 3 residues early relative to the CDR3; the germline J gene fills the gap. The V call is TRBV20-1, the J call TRBJ2-1, with 9 nucleotides matching TRBD2. Germline V lookup: CDR1 DFQATT, CDR2 SNEGSKA (reference sequence). The junction had 6 bases not matched to a gene; V was cut back by 3 bases and J by 3 bases. The CDR3 contains 15 residues. The CDR3 loop is CSASPTSGDYNEQFF. Partial CDR3 DNA: TGCAGTGCTAGCCCGACTAGCGGAGACTACAATGAG.

On this clone itself: One end of the junction is discordant with germline, which a read error may explain. The read halts 3 residues ahead of the CDR3 end, with the missing end drawn from the germline J gene. The chain carries TRBV7-7 and TRBJ1-1; a possible D gene is TRBD1 (6 bases). The CDR3 runs 13 residues. Germline V lookup: CDR1 SSHAT, CDR2 FNYEAQ (reference sequence). CDR3 loop: CASSLAQGSEAFF. The CDR3 DNA, read in part, is TGTGCTAGCAGCTTAGCACAGGGTTCTGAA.

This clone was observed a few times. The germline gene is not matched at one end of the junction; a read error may be the cause. The read terminates 3 residues ahead of where the CDR3 ends, so the germline J gene completes it. This sequence joins TRBV18 and TRBJ1-1; 8 bases are shared with TRBD1. Germline assignment: CDR1 KGHSH and CDR2 LQKENI. The length of the CDR3 is 15 residues. The DNA read from the CDR3 is TGTGCCAGCTCATTCGGGACAGGCTTGAACACTGAC. Its translation: CASSFGTGLNTD. The full-length CDR3 reads as CASSFGTGLNTDAFF.

This clone has at least ten counts. The read stops 3 residues short of the end of the CDR3; the missing end is completed from the germline J gene. The chain has TRBV20-1 and TRBJ2-2; TRBD2 aligns across 12 bases. The CDR3 extends over 15 amino acids. V trimming: 2 bases; J trimming: 3 bases; junction bases outside the gene matches: 1. Germline assignment: CDR1 DFQATT and CDR2 SNEGSKA (reference sequence). The chain's CDR3 is CSARRLAGDTGELFF. CDR3 DNA (partial): TGCAGTGCTAGACGACTAGCGGGAGACACCGGGGAG.

This clone was seen many times. Read coverage stops 3 residues before the CDR3 terminus; the germline J gene supplies the remainder. The J gene is TRBJ1-5, the V gene TRBV14; no firm D call. The CDR3 has 16 residues. CDR1 SGHDN and CDR2 FVKESK come from the germline V gene. The V end lost 7 bases, the J end lost 6 bases, and 22 bases lay between the germline ends. Partial CDR3 DNA: TGTGCCAGCAACAACTCGCGGGTTGGCGGTGGTCAGCCC. It encodes CASNNSRVGGGQP. The full CDR3 protein is CASNNSRVGGGQPQHF.

This clone came up many times. Read coverage stops 3 residues before the CDR3 terminus; the germline J gene supplies the remainder. This chain uses TRBV7-3 with TRBJ2-7; maybe TRBD2 (5 bases). Germline V gene data show CDR1 as SGHTA and CDR2 as FQGTGA. The CDR3 runs to 15 residues. The V end lost 5 bases, the J end lost 6 bases, and 20 bases lay between the germline ends. This CDR3 is CASSVDLEAGSEQYF. The DNA read from the CDR3 is TGTGCCAGCAGCGTGGACTTGGAGGCGGGTTCCGAG.

This clone was recorded at least ten times. The part of the CDR3 DNA that was read is TGTGCCAGCAGCTTAAGCCAGGGGGTATCACCC. Protein sequence: CASSLSQGVSP. The complete CDR3 reads CASSLSQGVSPLHF. The chain is built from TRBV7-9 and TRBJ1-6; 7 bases are a match to TRBD1. The read comes to an end 3 residues before the CDR3 does, leaving the germline J gene to fill in the end. The CDR3 has 14 amino acids. V shed 2 bases, J shed 10 bases, and the junction held 5 bases outside the gene matches. Per the germline V gene, CDR1 is SEHNR and CDR2 is FQNEAQ (reference sequence). The variable domain in full, with the rest retrieved from reference TRBV7-9 and TRBJ1-6, is DTGVSQNPRHKITKRGQNVTFRCDPISEHNRLYWYRQTLGQGPEFLTYFQNEAQLEKSRLLSDRFSAERPKGSFSTLEIQRTEQGDSAMYLCASSLSQGVSPLHFGNGTRLTVT.

In this sample, this clone turned up many times. Read sequence stops 3 residues before the CDR3 end, and the germline J gene provides the missing end. This sequence joins TRBV29-1 and TRBJ1-1; D gene unclear. The CDR3 loop spans 12 amino acids. CDR1 SQVTM and CDR2 ANQGSEA come from the germline V gene. Deletions cut 4 bases from V and 2 bases from J, with 8 bases between. Partial CDR3 DNA: TGCAGCGTTGGGGCAGCAAACACTGAA. Protein sequence: CSVGAANTE. The entire CDR3 reads CSVGAANTEAFF.

This clone showed up many times. Read coverage stops 3 residues before the CDR3 terminus; the germline J gene supplies the remainder. The V call is TRBV5-6, the J call TRBJ2-5, with 8 bases that match TRBD1. The germline V gene has CDR1 SGHDT and CDR2 YYEEEE. This CDR3 comprises 14 residues. Trimming removed 2 bases from V and 2 bases from J; junction bases left unmatched: 2. Partial CDR3 DNA: TGTGCCAGCAGCTTTGGGACAGGACAAGAGACC. Amino acids: CASSFGTGQET. The CDR3 in full is CASSFGTGQETQYF.

There are a few counts of this clone. The missing CDR3 end, 3 residues past where the read stops, is filled in from the germline J gene. The chain recombines TRBV19 with TRBJ1-2; the match to TRBD1 covers 7 bases. The CDR3 runs 14 residues. In germline, CDR1 is LNHDA, CDR2 SQIVND (reference sequence). This CDR3 reads CASKGATGTYDYTF. The CDR3 bases that were read are TGTGCCAGCAAGGGGGCGACTGGAACCTACGAC.